This TCR beta chain was captured by sequencing in a study of shared clonotypes between healthy human individuals (dated by TCRdb to about 2020). Regarding the complete study: Three men and two women, aged 18 to 49 years, made up the cohort. For each donor, CD4 naive and CD4 memory were each run on three plates, CD8 naive on two plates, and CD8 memory on one plate. Blood TCR repertoires of about five healthy adults were deeply sequenced to estimate repertoire size and the extent of clonotype sharing between individuals. Different laboratories and diverse techniques were used to prepare libraries and sequence TCR repertoires, to increase sequencing depth and limit assay-specific biases. Each donor's leukapheresis produced roughly between about 0.9 and 9.5 billion PBMCs.

V is clipped by 0 bases and J by 0 bases, and the sequence between their germline boundaries is 20 bases long. The CDR3, cysteine through phenylalanine, is 19 amino acids long. The only DNA kept is the CDR3, 57 bases in frame from the first base. The donors were healthy, HIV-negative adults who had no recently reported acute infections or vaccinations. Only Caucasian adults living in Nashville, Tennessee, USA were represented among the donors. CD8 memory samples were composed of magnetically selected CD45RO+ cells combined with CCR7-negative CD45RA+ effector memory (TemRA) cells. Blood was obtained by leukapheresis, after which PBMCs were separated by Ficoll-Histopaque density gradient centrifugation and cryopreserved in liquid nitrogen vapor phase. Analytical flow cytometry was used to check the purity and quantity of each magnetically sorted T cell population. Genomic DNA was isolated from each sorted fraction and quantified by UV absorbance on a Nanodrop 2000c.

Using the deep immunoSEQ assay, multiplex PCR amplified TCR CDR3 regions from genomic DNA. Genomic DNA extracted from each cell subset was distributed evenly over all wells of several immunoSEQ 96-well plates, and each plate served as one replicate. Each replicate PCR for sorted subsets received roughly 200 ng genomic DNA, equal to 28,000 or so T cell genomes. Purified libraries were quantified with a Qubit 3.0 fluorometer, sized on a Bioanalyzer 2100, and re-quantified with the KAPA Library Quantification kit. Every immunoSEQ 96-well plate was sequenced on a dedicated single-read 150-cycle Illumina NextSeq 550 flow cell. The original pipeline was this. The immunoSEQ output contained only junctional sequences without quality scores, so filtering could not match that applied to full-length reads. To assign V/J genes and CDR3, sequences were annotated against IMGT germline references using PyIR, a Python wrapper for IgBLAST v1.9. Reads were filtered out if the reads had weak V/J assignments (E-value above 1e-6), no CDR3, stop codons, out-of-frame junctions, or ambiguous translated residues. V3J clonotypes were defined by identical inferred V gene, J gene, and CDR3 amino acid sequence. The percentage overlap between two repertoires was calculated by dividing the number of shared unique clonotypes by the size of the smaller repertoire. RTK rarefaction, the Chao1 estimator, and Recon v2.1 estimates of unobserved clonotypes were used to assess repertoire richness. OLGA was used to compute generation probabilities for all TCRbeta clonotypes that the gDNA method yielded from a few donors. The immuneACCESS repertoire file appears here via TCRdb, limited to in-frame rearrangements. These files lack a portion of the clones; in checked studies, under half of the deficit traces to unresolved V genes, and the cause of the others is not known. The DNA was the basis for D and trimming; V, J and clone size are from that table. The sample yields some 700,000 clones; about 92% were counted once. The ten biggest clones cover less than 40% of the sample.

Results the study describes overall, beyond this receptor: Based on pairwise subsampling, the degree of clonotype sharing among donors was expected to be affected by sequencing depth. Sampling was restricted to blood, and TCR repertoires in tissue are likely to differ from TCR repertoires in blood. Compared with non-shared clonotypes, the clonotypes found in all four sorted-subset donors had higher generation probabilities. Approximately 5% of naive CD4, around 4% of naive CD8, about 2.1% of memory CD4, and around 0.4% of memory CD8 clonotypes were shared across several donors. Rarefaction of sorted-subset datasets indicated incomplete sequencing despite the large sequencing depth. The genetic and exposure-history diversity represented was limited by the small number of donors. Estimated clonotype richness was generally larger for naive than for memory subsets.

As to this clone: What this receptor recognizes is not known. No much larger clone exists at a distance of one base, and base qualities are not known.

The source is a man aged 18 to 30 in good health. Some clones in this sample may be carry-over from other donors' samples. The chain employs TRBV23-1 and TRBJ1-1; the D gene remains uncertain. TRBV23-1 is filed as an ORF, its function uncertain. Sequenced sample: memory CD8+ T cells from PBMCs. The intended sense of this specimen's cell subset or site label: CD45RO+ cells pooled with CCR7-negative TemRA cells. The CDR3 protein is CASSQSPWIDLTMNTEAFF. The nucleotide sequence is TGCGCCAGCAGTCAATCCCCTTGGATAGATTTAACCATGAACACTGAAGCTTTCTTT.